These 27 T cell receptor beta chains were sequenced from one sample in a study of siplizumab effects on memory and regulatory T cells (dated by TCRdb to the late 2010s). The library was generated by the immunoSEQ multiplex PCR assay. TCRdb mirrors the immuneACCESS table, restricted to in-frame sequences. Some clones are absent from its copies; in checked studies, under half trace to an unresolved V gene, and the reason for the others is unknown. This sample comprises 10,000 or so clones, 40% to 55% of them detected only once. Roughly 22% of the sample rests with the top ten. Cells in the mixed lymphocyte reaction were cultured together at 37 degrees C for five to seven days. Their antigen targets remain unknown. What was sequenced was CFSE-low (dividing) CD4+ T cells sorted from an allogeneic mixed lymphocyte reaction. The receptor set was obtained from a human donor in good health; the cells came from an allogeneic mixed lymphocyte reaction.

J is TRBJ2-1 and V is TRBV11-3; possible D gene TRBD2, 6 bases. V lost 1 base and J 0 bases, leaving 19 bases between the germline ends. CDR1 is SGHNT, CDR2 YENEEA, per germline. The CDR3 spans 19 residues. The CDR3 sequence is CASSLGLRAGVSSYNEQFF. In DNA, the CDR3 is TGTGCCAGCAGCTTAGGTTTAAGAGCGGGTGTAAGCTCCTACAATGAGCAGTTCTTC.

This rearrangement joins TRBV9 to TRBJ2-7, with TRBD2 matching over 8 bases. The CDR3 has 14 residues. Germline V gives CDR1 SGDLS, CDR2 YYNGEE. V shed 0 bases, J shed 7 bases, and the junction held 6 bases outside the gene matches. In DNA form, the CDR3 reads TGTGCCAGCAGCGTAGGTCCCGGGAGGGGGGAGCAGTACTTC. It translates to CASSVGPGRGEQYF.

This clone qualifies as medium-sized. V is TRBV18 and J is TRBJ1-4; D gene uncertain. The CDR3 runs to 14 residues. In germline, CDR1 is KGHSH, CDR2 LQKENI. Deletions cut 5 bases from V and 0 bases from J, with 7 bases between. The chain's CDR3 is CASSGTTTNEKLFF. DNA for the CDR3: TGTGCCAGCTCAGGAACGACAACTAATGAAAAACTGTTTTTT.

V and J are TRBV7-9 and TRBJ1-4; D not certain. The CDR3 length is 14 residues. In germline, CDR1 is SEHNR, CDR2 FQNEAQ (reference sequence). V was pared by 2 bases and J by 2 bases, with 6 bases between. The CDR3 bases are TGTGCCAGCAGCTTATATTCTACTAATGAAAAACTGTTTTTT. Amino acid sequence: CASSLYSTNEKLFF.

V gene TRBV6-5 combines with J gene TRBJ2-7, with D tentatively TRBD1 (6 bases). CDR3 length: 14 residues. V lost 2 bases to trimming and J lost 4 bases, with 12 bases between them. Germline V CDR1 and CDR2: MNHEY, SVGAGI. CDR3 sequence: CASSYGTGTYEQYF. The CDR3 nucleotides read TGTGCCAGCAGTTACGGGACCGGGACATACGAGCAGTACTTC.

The CDR3 loop is CASSLVAGGSETQYF. The DNA for the CDR3 is TGTGCCAGCAGCTTAGTAGCGGGAGGATCGGAGACCCAGTACTTC. The chain joins TRBV7-3 to TRBJ2-5, with 10 bases that match TRBD2. Germline V CDR1 and CDR2: SGHTA, FQGTGA. J was trimmed by 5 bases and V by 2 bases; bases with no gene match: 5. This CDR3 region has 15 residues.

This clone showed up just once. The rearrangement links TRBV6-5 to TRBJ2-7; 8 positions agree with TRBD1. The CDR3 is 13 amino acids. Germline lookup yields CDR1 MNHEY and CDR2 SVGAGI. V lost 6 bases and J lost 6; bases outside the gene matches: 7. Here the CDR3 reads CASSRGRSSEQYF. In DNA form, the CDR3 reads TGTGCCAGCAGCAGGGGGCGTTCGAGCGAGCAGTACTTC.

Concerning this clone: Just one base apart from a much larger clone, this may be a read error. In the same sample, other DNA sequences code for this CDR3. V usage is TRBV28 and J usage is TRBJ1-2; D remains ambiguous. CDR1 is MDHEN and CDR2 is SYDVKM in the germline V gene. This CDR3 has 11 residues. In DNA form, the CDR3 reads TGTGCCAGCAGAACCAACTATGGCTATACCTTC. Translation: CASRTNYGYTF.

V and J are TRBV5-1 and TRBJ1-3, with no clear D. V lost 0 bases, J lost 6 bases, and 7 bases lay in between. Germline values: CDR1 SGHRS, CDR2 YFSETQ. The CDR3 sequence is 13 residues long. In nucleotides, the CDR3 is TGCGCCAGCAGCTTGGGTGGAGTAAACACCATATATTTT. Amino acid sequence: CASSLGGVNTIYF.

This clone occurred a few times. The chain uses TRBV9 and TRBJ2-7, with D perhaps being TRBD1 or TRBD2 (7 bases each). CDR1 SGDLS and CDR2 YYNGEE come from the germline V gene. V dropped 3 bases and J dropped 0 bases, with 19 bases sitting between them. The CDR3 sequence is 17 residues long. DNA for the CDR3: TGTGCCAGCAGCGCCGGGGGGTTGGACAGGTTCTCCTACGAGCAGTACTTC. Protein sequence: CASSAGGLDRFSYEQYF. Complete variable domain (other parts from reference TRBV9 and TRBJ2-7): DSGVTQTPKHLITATGQRVTLRCSPRSGDLSVYWYQQSLDQGLQFLIQYYNGEERAKGNILERFSAQQFPDLHSELNLSSLELGDSALYFCASSAGGLDRFSYEQYFGPGTRLTVT.

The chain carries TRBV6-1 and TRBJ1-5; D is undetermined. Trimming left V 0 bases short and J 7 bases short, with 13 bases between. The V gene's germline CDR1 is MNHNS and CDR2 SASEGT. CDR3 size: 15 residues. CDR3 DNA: TGTGCCAGCAGTGAAGCGTCAGCCGGGGAGCAGCCCCAGCATTTT. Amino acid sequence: CASSEASAGEQPQHF.

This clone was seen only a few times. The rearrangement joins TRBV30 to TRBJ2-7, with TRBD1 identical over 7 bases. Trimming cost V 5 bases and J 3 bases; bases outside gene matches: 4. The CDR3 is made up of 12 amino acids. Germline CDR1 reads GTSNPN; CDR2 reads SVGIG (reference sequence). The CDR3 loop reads CAWGDSRYEQYF. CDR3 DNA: TGTGCCTGGGGGGACAGCCGCTACGAGCAGTACTTC.

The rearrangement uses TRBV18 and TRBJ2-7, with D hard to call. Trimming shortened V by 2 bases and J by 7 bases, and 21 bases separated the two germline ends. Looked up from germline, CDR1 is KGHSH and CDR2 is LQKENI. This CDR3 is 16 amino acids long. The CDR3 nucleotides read TGTGCCAGCTCACCAAGAACTACACTAACAGTGGCTGAGCAGTACTTC. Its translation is CASSPRTTLTVAEQYF.

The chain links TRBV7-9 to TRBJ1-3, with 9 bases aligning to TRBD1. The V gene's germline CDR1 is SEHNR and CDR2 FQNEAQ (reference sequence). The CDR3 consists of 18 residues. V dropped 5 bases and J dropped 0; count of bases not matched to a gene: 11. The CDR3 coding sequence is TGTGCCAGCAGCCTGCCCGGGACAGGGTTCGTCTCTGGAAACACCATATATTTT. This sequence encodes CASSLPGTGFVSGNTIYF.

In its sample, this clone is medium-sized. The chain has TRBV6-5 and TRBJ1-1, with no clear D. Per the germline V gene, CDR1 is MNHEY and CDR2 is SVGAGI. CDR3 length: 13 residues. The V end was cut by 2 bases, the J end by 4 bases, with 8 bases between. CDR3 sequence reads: CASSYERVTEAFF. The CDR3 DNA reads TGTGCCAGCAGTTACGAGAGAGTCACTGAAGCTTTCTTT.

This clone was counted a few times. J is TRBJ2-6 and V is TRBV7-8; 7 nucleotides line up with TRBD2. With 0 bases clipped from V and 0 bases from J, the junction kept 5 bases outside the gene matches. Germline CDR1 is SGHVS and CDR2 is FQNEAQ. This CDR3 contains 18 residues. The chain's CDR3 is CASSLAHPGGSGANVLTF. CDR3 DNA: TGTGCCAGCAGCTTAGCCCATCCGGGGGGCTCTGGGGCCAACGTCCTGACTTTC.

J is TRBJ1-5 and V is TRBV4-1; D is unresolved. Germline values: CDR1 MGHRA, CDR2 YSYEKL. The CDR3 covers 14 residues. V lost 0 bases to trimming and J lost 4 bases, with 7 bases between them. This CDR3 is CASSQEFGNQPQHF. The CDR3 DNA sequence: TGCGCCAGCAGCCAAGAGTTTGGGAATCAGCCCCAGCATTTT.

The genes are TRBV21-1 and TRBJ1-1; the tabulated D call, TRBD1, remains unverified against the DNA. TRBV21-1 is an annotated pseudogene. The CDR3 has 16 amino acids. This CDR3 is CASSPLVDTIRTEAFF. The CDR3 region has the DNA TGTGCCAGCAGTCCCCTGGTAGACACAATTCGCACTGAAGCTTTCTTT.

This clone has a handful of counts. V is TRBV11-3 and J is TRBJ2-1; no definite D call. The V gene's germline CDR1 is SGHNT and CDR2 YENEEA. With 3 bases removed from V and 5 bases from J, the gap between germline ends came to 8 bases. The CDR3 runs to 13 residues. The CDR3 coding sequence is TGTGCCAGCAGCTTTGGACGGGACAATGAGCAGTTCTTC. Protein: CASSFGRDNEQFF.

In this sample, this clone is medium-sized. CDR3 amino acids: CASSEFERGNQPQHF. For the CDR3, the DNA is TGCGCCAGCAGTGAGTTTGAAAGGGGTAATCAGCCCCAGCATTTT. The chain is built from TRBV10-2 and TRBJ1-5; D may be TRBD1 (5 bases). The V and J ends lost 1 base and 4 bases respectively, with 11 bases between them. Germline V gene data show CDR1 as WSHSY and CDR2 as SAAADI. The CDR3 totals 15 residues.

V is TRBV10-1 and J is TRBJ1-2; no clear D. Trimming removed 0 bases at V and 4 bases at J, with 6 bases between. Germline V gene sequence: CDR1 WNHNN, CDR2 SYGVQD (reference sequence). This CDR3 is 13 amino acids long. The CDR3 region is CASSESVGYGYTF. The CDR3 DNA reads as TGCGCCAGCAGTGAGTCGGTCGGCTATGGCTACACCTTC.

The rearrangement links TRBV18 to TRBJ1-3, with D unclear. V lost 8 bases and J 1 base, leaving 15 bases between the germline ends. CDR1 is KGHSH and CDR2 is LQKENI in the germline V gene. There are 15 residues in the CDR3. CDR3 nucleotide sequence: TGTGCCAGCCGAACGGGGAGTAAGTCTGGAAACACCATATATTTT. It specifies CASRTGSKSGNTIYF. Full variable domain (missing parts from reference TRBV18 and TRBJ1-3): NAGVMQNPRHLVRRRGQEARLRCSPMKGHSHVYWYRQLPEEGLKFMVYLQKENIIDESGMPKERFSAEFPKEGPSILRIQQVVRGDSAAYFCASRTGSKSGNTIYFGEGSWLTVV.

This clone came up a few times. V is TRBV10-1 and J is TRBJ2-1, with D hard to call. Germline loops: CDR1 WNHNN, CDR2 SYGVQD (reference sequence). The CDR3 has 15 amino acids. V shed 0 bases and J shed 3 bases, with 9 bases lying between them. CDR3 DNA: TGCGCCAGCAGTGAGTCCCCAGGATTCTACAATGAGCAGTTCTTC. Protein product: CASSESPGFYNEQFF.

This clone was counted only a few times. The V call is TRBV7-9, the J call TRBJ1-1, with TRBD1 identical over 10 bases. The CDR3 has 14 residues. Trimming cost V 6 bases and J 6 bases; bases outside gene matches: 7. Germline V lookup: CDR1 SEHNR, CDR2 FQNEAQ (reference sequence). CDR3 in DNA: TGTGCCAGCAGACGGACAGGGGGATTATCTGAAGCTTTCTTT. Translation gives CASRRTGGLSEAFF. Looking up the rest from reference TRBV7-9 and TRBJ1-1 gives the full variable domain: DTGVSQNPRHKITKRGQNVTFRCDPISEHNRLYWYRQTLGQGPEFLTYFQNEAQLEKSRLLSDRFSAERPKGSFSTLEIQRTEQGDSAMYLCASRRTGGLSEAFFGQGTRLTVV.

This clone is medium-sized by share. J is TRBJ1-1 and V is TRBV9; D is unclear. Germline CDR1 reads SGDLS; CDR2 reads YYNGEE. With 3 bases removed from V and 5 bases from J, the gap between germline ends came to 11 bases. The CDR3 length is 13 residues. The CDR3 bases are TGTGCCAGCAGCGGTCAGTGGGGTACTGAAGCTTTCTTT. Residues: CASSGQWGTEAFF.

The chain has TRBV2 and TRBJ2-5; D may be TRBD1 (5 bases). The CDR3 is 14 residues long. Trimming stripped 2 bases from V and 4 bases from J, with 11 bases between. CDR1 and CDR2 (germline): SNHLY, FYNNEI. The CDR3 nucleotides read TGTGCCAGCAGTGAACAGGGTGTGGGAGAGACCCAGTACTTC. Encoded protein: CASSEQGVGETQYF.

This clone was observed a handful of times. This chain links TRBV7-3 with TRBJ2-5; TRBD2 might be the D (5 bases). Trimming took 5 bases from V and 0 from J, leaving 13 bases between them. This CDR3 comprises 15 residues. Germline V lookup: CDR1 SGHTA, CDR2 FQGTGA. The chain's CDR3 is CASSPNPGYQETQYF. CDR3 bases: TGTGCCAGCAGCCCAAACCCGGGGTACCAAGAGACCCAGTACTTC.